This T cell receptor (beta chain) was sequenced in a study of blood T cell repertoires in COVID-19. The germline CDR1 and CDR2 sequences are LGHDT and YNNKEL (reference sequence). V was trimmed by 4 bases and J by 1 base, leaving 7 bases between them. The CDR3 runs 13 residues. The authors' processing: Estimates of nucleated cell counts were drawn from the amplification of reference gene primers. Libraries were prepared by immunoSEQ multiplex PCR; TCRdb keeps only in-frame clonotypes and omits some of them. D and trimming were read from the DNA, whereas the V and J calls and clone size are those reported in that table. The repertoire holds some 87,000 clones, more than 80% seen once, with 10% to 15% in the top ten.

This clonotype originated in a human donor in a cohort sampled during active COVID-19. The chain couples TRBV3-1 (or the pseudogene TRBV3-2) to TRBJ1-1; D not certain. The sequenced material came from peripheral blood. The CDR3 here is CASSRRGNTEAFF. CDR3 bases: TGTGCCAGCAGCCGTCGCGGGAACACTGAAGCTTTCTTT.